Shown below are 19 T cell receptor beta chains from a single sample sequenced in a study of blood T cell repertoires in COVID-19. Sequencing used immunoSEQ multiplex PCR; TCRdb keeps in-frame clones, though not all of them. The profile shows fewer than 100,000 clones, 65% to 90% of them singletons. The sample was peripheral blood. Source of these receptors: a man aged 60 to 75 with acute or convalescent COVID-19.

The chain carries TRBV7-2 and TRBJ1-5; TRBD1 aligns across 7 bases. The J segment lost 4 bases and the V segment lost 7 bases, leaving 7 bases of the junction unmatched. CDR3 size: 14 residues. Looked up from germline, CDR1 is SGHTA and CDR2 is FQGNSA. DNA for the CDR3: TGTGCCAGCAACATACAGGGGTGGAATCAGCCCCAGCATTTT. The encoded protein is CASNIQGWNQPQHF.

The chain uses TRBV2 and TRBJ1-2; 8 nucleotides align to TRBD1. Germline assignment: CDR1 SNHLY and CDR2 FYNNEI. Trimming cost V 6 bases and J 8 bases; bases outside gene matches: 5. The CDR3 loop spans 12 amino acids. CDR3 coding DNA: TGTGCCAGCAGAGTGGACAGGGACGGCTACACCTTC. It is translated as CASRVDRDGYTF.

In nucleotides, the CDR3 is TGTGCCAGCATCCCCCCAGGCGGGGGGTTACAAGAGACCCAGTACTTC. Its translation: CASIPPGGGLQETQYF. V usage is TRBV7-9 and J usage is TRBJ2-5; TRBD2 matches 8 bases. The germline gives CDR1 SEHNR, CDR2 FQNEAQ (reference sequence). V trimming: 7 bases; J trimming: 2 bases; junction bases outside the gene matches: 12. This CDR3 contains 16 residues.

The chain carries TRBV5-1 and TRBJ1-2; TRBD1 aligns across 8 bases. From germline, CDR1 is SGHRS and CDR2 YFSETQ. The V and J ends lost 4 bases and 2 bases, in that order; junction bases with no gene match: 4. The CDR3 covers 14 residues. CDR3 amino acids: CASSPGQGNYGYTF. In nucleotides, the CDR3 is TGCGCCAGCAGCCCCGGACAGGGAAACTATGGCTACACCTTC. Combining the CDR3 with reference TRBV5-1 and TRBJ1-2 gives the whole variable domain KAGVTQTPRYLIKTRGQQVTLSCSPISGHRSVSWYQQTPGQGLQFLFEYFSETQRNKGNFPGRFSGRQFSNSRSEMNVSTLELGDSALYLCASSPGQGNYGYTFGSGTRLTVV.

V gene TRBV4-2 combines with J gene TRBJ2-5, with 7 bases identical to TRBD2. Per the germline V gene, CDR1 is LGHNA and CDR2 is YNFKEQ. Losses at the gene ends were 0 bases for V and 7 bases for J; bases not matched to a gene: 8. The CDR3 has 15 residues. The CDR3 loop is CASSQEVRASGTQYF. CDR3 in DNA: TGTGCCAGCAGCCAAGAAGTGCGGGCTAGCGGGACCCAGTACTTC.

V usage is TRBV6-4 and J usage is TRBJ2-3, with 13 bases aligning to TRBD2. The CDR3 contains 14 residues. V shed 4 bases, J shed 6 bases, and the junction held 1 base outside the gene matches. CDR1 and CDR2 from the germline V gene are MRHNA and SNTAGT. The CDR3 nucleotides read TGTGCCAGCAGTGTACTAGCGGGGGGGGATACGCAGTATTTT. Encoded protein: CASSVLAGGDTQYF.

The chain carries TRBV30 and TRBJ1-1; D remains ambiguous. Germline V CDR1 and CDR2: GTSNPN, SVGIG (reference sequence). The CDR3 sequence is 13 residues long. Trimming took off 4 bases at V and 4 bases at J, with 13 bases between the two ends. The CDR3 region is CAWMPLSGTEAFF. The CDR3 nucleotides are TGTGCCTGGATGCCTCTCTCAGGCACTGAAGCTTTCTTT.

As DNA, the CDR3 is TGTGCCAGCAGCTTGGCCGATTCGGGGTCGTCACCTCAGCCCCAGCATTTT. This encodes CASSLADSGSSPQPQHF. The chain joins TRBV5-5 to TRBJ1-5; D ambiguous. Germline CDR1 and CDR2: SGHKS and YYEKEE (reference sequence). The CDR3 extends over 17 amino acids. V lost 0 bases, J lost 6 bases, and 19 bases lay in between.

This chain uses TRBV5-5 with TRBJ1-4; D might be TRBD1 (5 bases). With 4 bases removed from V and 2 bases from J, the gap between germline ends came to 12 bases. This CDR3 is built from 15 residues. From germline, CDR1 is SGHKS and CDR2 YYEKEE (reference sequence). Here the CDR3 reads CASSTAGITNEKLFF. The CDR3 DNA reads TGTGCCAGCAGCACCGCAGGGATTACTAATGAAAAACTGTTTTTT. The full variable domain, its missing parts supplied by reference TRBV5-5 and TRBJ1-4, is DAGVTQSPTHLIKTRGQQVTLRCSPISGHKSVSWYQQVLGQGPQFIFQYYEKEERGRGNFPDRFSARQFPNYSSELNVNALLLGDSALYLCASSTAGITNEKLFFGSGTQLSVL.

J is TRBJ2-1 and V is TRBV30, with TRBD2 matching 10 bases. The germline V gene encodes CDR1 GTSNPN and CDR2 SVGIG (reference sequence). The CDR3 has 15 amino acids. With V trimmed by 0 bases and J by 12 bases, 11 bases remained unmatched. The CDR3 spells CAWSVPAGGPGWQFF. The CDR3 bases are TGTGCCTGGAGTGTACCAGCGGGAGGGCCGGGGTGGCAGTTCTTC.

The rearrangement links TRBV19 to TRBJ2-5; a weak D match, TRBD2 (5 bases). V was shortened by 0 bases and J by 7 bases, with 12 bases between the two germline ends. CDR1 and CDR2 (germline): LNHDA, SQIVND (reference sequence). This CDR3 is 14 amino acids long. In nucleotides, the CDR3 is TGTGCCAGTAGTATAGAAGGAGGAGGTGGGACCCAGTACTTC. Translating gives CASSIEGGGGTQYF. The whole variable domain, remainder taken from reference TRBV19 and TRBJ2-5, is DGGITQSPKYLFRKEGQNVTLSCEQNLNHDAMYWYRQDPGQGLRLIYYSQIVNDFQKGDIAEGYSVSREKKESFPLTVTSAQKNPTAFYLCASSIEGGGGTQYFGPGTRLLVL.

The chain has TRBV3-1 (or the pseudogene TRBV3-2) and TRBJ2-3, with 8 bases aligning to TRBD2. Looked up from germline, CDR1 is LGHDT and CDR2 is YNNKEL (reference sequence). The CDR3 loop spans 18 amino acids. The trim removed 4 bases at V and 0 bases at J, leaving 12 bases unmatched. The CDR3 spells CASSLKGLAGLSTDTQYF. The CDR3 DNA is TGTGCCAGCAGCCTAAAGGGATTAGCGGGACTAAGCACAGATACGCAGTATTTT.

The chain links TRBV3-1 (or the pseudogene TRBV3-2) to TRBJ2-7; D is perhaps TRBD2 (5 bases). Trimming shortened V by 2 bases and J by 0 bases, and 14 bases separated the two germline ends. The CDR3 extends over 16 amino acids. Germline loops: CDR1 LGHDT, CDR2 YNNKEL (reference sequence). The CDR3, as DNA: TGTGCCAGCAGCCAATCCCTGCAGGCGGGCTCCTACGAGCAGTACTTC. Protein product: CASSQSLQAGSYEQYF.

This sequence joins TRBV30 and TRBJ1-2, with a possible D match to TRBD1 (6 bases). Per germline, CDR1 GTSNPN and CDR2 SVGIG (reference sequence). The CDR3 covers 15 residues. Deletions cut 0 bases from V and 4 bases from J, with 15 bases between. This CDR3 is CAWSVRRDILYGYTF. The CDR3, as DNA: TGTGCCTGGAGTGTACGAAGGGACATCCTCTATGGCTACACCTTC.

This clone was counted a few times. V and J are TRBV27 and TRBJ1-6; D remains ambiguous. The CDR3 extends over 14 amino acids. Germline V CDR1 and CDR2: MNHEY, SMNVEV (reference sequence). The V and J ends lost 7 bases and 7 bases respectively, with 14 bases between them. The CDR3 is CASTLGSENSPLHF. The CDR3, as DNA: TGTGCCAGCACCCTGGGTTCGGAGAATTCACCCCTCCACTTT.

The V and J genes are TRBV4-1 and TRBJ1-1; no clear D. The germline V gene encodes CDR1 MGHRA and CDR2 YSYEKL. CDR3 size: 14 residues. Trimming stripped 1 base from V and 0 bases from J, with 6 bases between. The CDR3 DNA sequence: TGCGCCAGCAGCCAAGCGGGGTTGAACACTGAAGCTTTCTTT. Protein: CASSQAGLNTEAFF.

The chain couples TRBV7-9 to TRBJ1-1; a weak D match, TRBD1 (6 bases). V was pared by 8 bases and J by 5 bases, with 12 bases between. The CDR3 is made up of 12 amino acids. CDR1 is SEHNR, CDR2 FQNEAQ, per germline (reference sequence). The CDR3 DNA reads TGTGCCAGCGGATACAGGGCAACTGAAGCTTTCTTT. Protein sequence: CASGYRATEAFF.

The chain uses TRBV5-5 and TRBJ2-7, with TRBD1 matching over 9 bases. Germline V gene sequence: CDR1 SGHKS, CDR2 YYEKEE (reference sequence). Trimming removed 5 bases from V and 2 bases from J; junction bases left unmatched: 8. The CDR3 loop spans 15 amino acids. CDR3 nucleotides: TGTGCCAGCAGGGTGAGGGACAGGGTAACCTACGAGCAGTACTTC. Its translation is CASRVRDRVTYEQYF.

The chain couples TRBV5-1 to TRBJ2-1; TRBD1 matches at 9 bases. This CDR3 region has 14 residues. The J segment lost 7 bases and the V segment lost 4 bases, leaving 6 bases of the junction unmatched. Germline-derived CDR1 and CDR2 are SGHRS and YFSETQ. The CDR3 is CASSGTGFGNEQFF. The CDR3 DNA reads TGCGCCAGCAGCGGGACAGGGTTTGGTAATGAGCAGTTCTTC.